This T cell receptor (beta chain) was sequenced for a study of metastatic and nonmetastatic thyroid tumors. Broader study findings: In both blood and tumor samples, TCR beta diversity was reported significantly higher for malignant than benign nodules.

TCRdb re-clonotyped the PCR reads via MiXCR. Here the sample spans 25,000 to 35,000 clones, 10% to 12% being singletons. Germline lookup yields CDR1 SGDLS and CDR2 YYNGEE. V lost 2 bases, J lost 5 bases, and 11 bases lay in between. There are 13 residues in the CDR3. Every patient was untreated before thyroid surgery. This clone has a count of ten or more. The antigen is unknown. The sequence came from a female donor with papillary thyroid cancer or a benign thyroid nodule (not recorded which). Some clones in this sample may be carry-over from other donors' samples. Input material: blood. V usage is TRBV9 and J usage is TRBJ2-7; either TRBD1 or TRBD2 may supply D (5 bases each). The CDR3 sequence: CASSVLGEDEQYF. The CDR3 DNA sequence: TGTGCCAGCAGCGTCTTGGGGGAAGACGAGCAGTACTTC.